This record looks at one T cell receptor (beta chain) sequence and its context. Its antigen remains unknown. This CDR3 is 15 amino acids long. Germline V gene data show CDR1 as SGDLS and CDR2 as YYNGEE. V was clipped by 0 bases and J by 9 bases; unmatched bases: 8. This record belongs to a study of T-cell memory formation after mild COVID-19. On the study more broadly: Each donor largely had its own TCR clusters. Regarding the study as a whole: Certain responding clones were present in pre-infection memory, suggesting participation of cross-reactive memory. Unconfirmed was the SARS-CoV-2 specificity of second-wave clones that peaked on day 37.

5'RACE with constant-segment primers yielded barcoded, UMI-tagged TCR alpha and TCR beta cDNA libraries. One entry per CDR3 protein, called by TCRdb with MiXCR from the 5' RACE reads. Found here are a few hundred thousand distinct CDR3 sequences, roughly a fifth of them singletons; the top ten hold about 8.7%. This TCR derives from an adult woman who had mild COVID-19 (a few samples of this study predate the infection). Cell type and time point are not known. The chain couples TRBV9 to TRBJ2-1; 8 bases line up with TRBD2. The sample was PBMCs or a T cell subset sorted from them (not recorded which). CDR3 amino acids: CASSVDGSTSGEQFF. For the CDR3, the DNA is TGTGCCAGCAGCGTAGACGGTAGTACTAGCGGTGAGCAGTTCTTC.